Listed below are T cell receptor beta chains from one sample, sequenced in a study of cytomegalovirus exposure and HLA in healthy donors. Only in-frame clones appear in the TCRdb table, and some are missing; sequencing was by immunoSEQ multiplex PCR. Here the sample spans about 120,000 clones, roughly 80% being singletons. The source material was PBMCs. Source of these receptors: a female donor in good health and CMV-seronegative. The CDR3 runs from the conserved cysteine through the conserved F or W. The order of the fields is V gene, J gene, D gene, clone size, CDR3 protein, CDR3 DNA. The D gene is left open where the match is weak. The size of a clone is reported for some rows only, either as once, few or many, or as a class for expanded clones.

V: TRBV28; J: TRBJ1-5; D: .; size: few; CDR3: CASSRHSSNQPQHF; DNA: TGTGCCAGCAGCCGCCATAGTAGCAATCAGCCCCAGCATTTT
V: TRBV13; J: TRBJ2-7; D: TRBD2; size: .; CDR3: CASSLGGRASGNYEQYF; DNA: TGTGCCAGCAGCTTAGGCGGCCGGGCTAGCGGGAACTACGAGCAGTACTTC
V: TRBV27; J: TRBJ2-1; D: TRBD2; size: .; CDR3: CASRLGTSVYNEQFF; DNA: TGTGCCAGCAGACTGGGGACTAGCGTCTACAATGAGCAGTTCTTC
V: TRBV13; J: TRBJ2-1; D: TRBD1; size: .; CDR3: CASQSGQTYNEQFF; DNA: TGTGCCAGCCAATCGGGACAGACCTACAATGAGCAGTTCTTC
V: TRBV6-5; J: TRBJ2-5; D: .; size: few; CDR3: CASTGSGETQYF; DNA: TGTGCCAGCACAGGGTCAGGGGAGACCCAGTACTTC
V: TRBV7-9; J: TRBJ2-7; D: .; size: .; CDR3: CASRLGGEQYF; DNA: TGTGCCAGCAGGCTCGGGGGAGAGCAGTACTTC
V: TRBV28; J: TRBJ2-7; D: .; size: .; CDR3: CASSLTTYEQYF; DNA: TGTGCCAGCAGTTTGACAACCTACGAGCAGTACTTC
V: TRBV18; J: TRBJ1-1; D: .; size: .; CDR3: CASSHRGTLNTEAFF; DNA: TGTGCCAGCTCACATAGGGGGACGTTGAACACTGAAGCTTTCTTT
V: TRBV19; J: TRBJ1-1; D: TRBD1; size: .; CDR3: CASSIGDRGLTEAFF; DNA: TGTGCCAGTAGTATAGGGGACAGGGGTCTAACTGAAGCTTTCTTT
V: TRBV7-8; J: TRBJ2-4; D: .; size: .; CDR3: CASSPGTGSQNIQYF; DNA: TGTGCCAGCAGCCCAGGAACAGGGTCTCAAAACATTCAGTACTTC
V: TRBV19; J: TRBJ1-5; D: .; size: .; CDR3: CASSVDRLRGPQHF; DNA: TGTGCCAGTAGTGTGGACAGACTTAGGGGGCCCCAGCATTTT
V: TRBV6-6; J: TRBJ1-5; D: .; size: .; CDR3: CTSSIRQHYSNQPQHF; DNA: TGTACCAGCAGTATCCGACAGCACTATAGCAATCAGCCCCAGCATTTT
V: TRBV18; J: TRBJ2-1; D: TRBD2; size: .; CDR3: CASSPPAGTTNEQFF; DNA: TGTGCCAGCTCACCACCAGCGGGAACCACCAATGAGCAGTTCTTC
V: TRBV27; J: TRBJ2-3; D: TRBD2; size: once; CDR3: CASSQLAGGTDTQYF; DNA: TGTGCCAGCAGTCAACTAGCGGGAGGCACAGATACGCAGTATTTT
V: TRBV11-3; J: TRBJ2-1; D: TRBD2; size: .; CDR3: CASSLVGLAGGDNEQFF; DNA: TGTGCCAGCAGCTTAGTGGGGTTAGCGGGAGGGGACAATGAGCAGTTCTTC
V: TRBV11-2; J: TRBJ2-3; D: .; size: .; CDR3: CASSHTRRRDVQGTQYF; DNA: TGTGCCAGCAGCCATACCAGAAGGCGGGACGTTCAGGGTACGCAGTATTTT
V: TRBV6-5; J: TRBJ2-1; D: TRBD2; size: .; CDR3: CATRDYLNEQFF; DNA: TGTGCCACCCGGGACTATCTCAATGAGCAGTTCTTC
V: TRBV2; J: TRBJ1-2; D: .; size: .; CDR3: CASSTEPLYGYTF; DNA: TGTGCCAGCAGTACAGAGCCGTTATATGGCTACACCTTC
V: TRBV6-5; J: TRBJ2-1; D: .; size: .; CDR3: CASSFRSGQQFF; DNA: TGTGCCAGCAGTTTTCGCTCAGGTCAGCAGTTCTTC
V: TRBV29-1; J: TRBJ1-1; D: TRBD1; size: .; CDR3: CSVVRGGLNTEAFF; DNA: TGCAGCGTTGTGCGAGGGGGCCTGAACACTGAAGCTTTCTTT
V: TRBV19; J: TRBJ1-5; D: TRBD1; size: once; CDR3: CARTQGLNQPQHF; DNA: TGTGCCAGAACACAGGGGCTCAATCAGCCCCAGCATTTT
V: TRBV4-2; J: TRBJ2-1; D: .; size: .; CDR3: CASRDRAGSIYNEQFF; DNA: TGTGCCAGCAGGGACCGAGCGGGTTCTATCTACAATGAGCAGTTCTTC
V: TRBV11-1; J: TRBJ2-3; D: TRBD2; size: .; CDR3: CASSLYRGLAGALTQYF; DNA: TGTGCCAGCAGCTTGTACCGTGGACTAGCGGGGGCCCTTACGCAGTATTTT
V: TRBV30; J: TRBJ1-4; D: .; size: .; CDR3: CAWSGAGIVEKLFF; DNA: TGTGCCTGGAGTGGAGCGGGAATCGTTGAAAAACTGTTTTTT
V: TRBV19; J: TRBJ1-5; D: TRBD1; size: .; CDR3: CASSNTGTGFGQPQHF; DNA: TGTGCCAGTAGTAACACCGGGACAGGGTTCGGTCAGCCCCAGCATTTT
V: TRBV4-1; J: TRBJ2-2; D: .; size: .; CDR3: CASSQDFGGSGELFF; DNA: TGCGCCAGCAGCCAAGATTTCGGGGGATCCGGGGAGCTGTTTTTT
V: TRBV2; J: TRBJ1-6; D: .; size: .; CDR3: CASSEFRRSNSPLHF; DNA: TGTGCCAGCAGTGAGTTTCGTCGGAGTAATTCACCCCTCCACTTT
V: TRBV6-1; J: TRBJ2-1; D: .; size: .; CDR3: CASTAYNEQFF; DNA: TGTGCCAGCACCGCCTACAATGAGCAGTTCTTC
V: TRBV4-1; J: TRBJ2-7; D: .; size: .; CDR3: CASSQEPGEQYF; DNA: TGCGCCAGCAGCCAAGAACCCGGCGAGCAGTACTTC
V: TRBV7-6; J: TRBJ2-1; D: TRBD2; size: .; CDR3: CASSLWPSGSYNEQFF; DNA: TGTGCCAGCAGCTTATGGCCTAGCGGAAGCTACAATGAGCAGTTCTTC
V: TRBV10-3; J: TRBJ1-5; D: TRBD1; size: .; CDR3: CAISDTGTGLDQPQHF; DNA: TGTGCCATCAGTGATACCGGGACAGGGCTAGACCAGCCCCAGCATTTT
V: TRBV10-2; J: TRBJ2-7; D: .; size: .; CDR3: CASLGDKTYEQYF; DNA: TGCGCCAGCCTAGGGGACAAGACCTACGAGCAGTACTTC
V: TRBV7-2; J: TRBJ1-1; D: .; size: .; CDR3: CASSSTLGDTLVNTEAFF; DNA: TGTGCCAGCAGCTCTACTTTGGGGGACACCCTCGTCAACACTGAAGCTTTCTTT
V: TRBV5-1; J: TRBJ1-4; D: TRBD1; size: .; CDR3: CASSFGQGGLHEKLFF; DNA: TGCGCCAGCAGCTTCGGACAGGGTGGACTCCACGAAAAACTGTTTTTT
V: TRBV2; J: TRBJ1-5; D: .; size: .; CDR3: CASSPDQALQPQHF; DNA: TGTGCCAGCAGTCCGGATCAAGCGCTTCAGCCCCAGCATTTT
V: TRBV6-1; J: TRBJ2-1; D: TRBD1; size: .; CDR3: CASSTPTGGREEFF; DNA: TGTGCCAGCAGTACGCCGACAGGGGGCCGGGAGGAGTTCTTC
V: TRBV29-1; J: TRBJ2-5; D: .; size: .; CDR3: CSVEEGANQETQYF; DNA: TGCAGCGTTGAAGAGGGGGCAAATCAAGAGACCCAGTACTTC
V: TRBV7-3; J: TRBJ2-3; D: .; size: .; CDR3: CASSSRSSDTQYF; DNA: TGTGCCAGCAGCTCCAGGTCGTCAGATACGCAGTATTTT
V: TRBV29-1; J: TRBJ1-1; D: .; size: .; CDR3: CSGAQGAEAFF; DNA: TGCAGCGGGGCACAGGGTGCTGAAGCTTTCTTT